This TCR beta chain was documented in a study of blood T cell repertoires in COVID-19. About the study: There were acute and convalescent COVID-19 samples, and they came from the United States, Italy and Spain.

With 2 bases removed from V and 1 base from J, the gap between germline ends came to 8 bases. The length of the CDR3 is 14 residues. In germline, CDR1 is KGHSH, CDR2 LQKENI. This table comes from immunoSEQ multiplex PCR, and its TCRdb copy is limited to in-frame clones, with some not included. The repertoire consists of 350,000 to 450,000 clones, with 85% occurring once and the leading ten covering 3.6%. The sequenced material came from peripheral blood. The chain has TRBV18 and TRBJ1-2; no reliable D call. The TCR was taken from a woman aged 18-29 years with acute or convalescent COVID-19. CDR3 amino acids: CASSPNRNNYGYTF. In DNA, the CDR3 is TGTGCCAGCTCACCAAACAGAAATAACTATGGCTACACCTTC.